Below, one TCR beta chain is given with its context. The entry originates in a study of control samples from healthy donors and cancer patients. Clones were sequenced by immunoSEQ multiplex PCR, and TCRdb holds only the in-frame ones, with some missing. Here the sample spans 40,000 to 55,000 clones, approximately 89% being singletons. CDR3 length: 14 amino acids. Germline V gene data show CDR1 as SGDLS and CDR2 as YYNGEE. Germline trimming cut 4 bases from V and 6 bases from J; bases unmatched to any gene: 6. This chain links TRBV9 with TRBJ1-1; TRBD1 matches 10 bases. The sequenced material came from PBMCs. This receptor was identified in a woman between 35 and 50 years old with head and neck cancer. The CDR3 protein is CASSFLTGGSEAFF. As DNA, the CDR3 is TGTGCCAGCAGCTTCCTGACAGGGGGCTCTGAAGCTTTCTTT. Together with reference TRBV9 and TRBJ1-1, the CDR3 gives the full variable domain: DSGVTQTPKHLITATGQRVTLRCSPRSGDLSVYWYQQSLDQGLQFLIQYYNGEERAKGNILERFSAQQFPDLHSELNLSSLELGDSALYFCASSFLTGGSEAFFGQGTRLTVV.